The 32 T cell receptor beta chains in this list originate from one sample, sequenced in a study of CD8 T cells in Susac syndrome. Reverse transcription of roughly 0.45 to 1 ug RNA used random hexamers. From the immunoSEQ multiplex PCR reads, TCRdb called clonotypes with MiXCR, one entry per CDR3 protein. The sample includes hundreds of thousands of distinct CDR3 sequences, roughly 95% of them seen just once. The sample comprised CD4+ T cells from PBMCs. The source is a human donor with multiple sclerosis.

The V gene is TRBV3-1, the J gene TRBJ2-6, with 11 nucleotides matching TRBD2. The ends lost 3 bases at V and 0 bases at J; junction bases unmatched: 10. CDR1 is LGHDT, CDR2 YNNKEL, per germline (reference sequence). The CDR3 is made up of 20 amino acids. The CDR3: CASSHLPSGGIVSGANVLTF. CDR3 nucleotides: TGTGCCAGCAGCCACTTGCCTAGCGGGGGGATCGTCTCTGGGGCCAACGTCCTGACTTTC.

V usage is TRBV5-6 and J usage is TRBJ2-4; 10 bases are a match to TRBD2. Germline assignment: CDR1 SGHDT and CDR2 YYEEEE. The ends lost 4 bases at V and 1 base at J; junction bases unmatched: 5. The CDR3 sequence is 16 residues long. The CDR3 DNA follows: TGTGCCAGCAGCCTAATTAGCGGGAGGGCCAAAAACATTCAGTACTTC. This gives the protein CASSLISGRAKNIQYF.

The CDR3 protein is CASSKNPGLAGREQFF. DNA of the CDR3: TGTGCCAGTAGTAAAAATCCGGGACTAGCGGGAAGAGAGCAGTTCTTC. The chain employs TRBV19 and TRBJ2-1, with TRBD2 matching over 13 bases. The CDR3 runs to 16 residues. Germline V gives CDR1 LNHDA, CDR2 SQIVND (reference sequence). The J segment lost 10 bases and the V segment lost 4 bases, leaving 10 bases of the junction unmatched.

The CDR3 DNA follows: TGTGCCTGGGGCCCGGGACAGGATAATTCACCCCTCCACTTT. Amino acid sequence: CAWGPGQDNSPLHF. The chain couples TRBV30 to TRBJ1-6, with 8 bases matching TRBD1. This CDR3 has 14 amino acids. The V gene's germline CDR1 is GTSNPN and CDR2 SVGIG (reference sequence). The J segment lost 5 bases and the V segment lost 5 bases, leaving 5 bases of the junction unmatched.

DNA of the CDR3: TGTGCCAGCAGTTACTCTAACCGGGACAGGGACCCCTACGAGCAGTACGTC. This sequence encodes CASSYSNRDRDPYEQYV. The chain has TRBV6-5 and TRBJ2-7; 9 bases match TRBD1. The germline CDR1 and CDR2 sequences are MNHEY and SVGAGI. The CDR3 spans 17 residues. With V trimmed by 0 bases and J by 2 bases, 8 bases remained unmatched.

The chain links TRBV29-1 to TRBJ1-1; D is perhaps TRBD1 (6 bases). Germline V gives CDR1 SQVTM, CDR2 ANQGSEA. The CDR3 length is 13 residues. Trimming cost V 7 bases and J 4 bases, with 16 bases left between them. CDR3 bases: TGCAGCGCCCGAGGGGGATCGGTCACTGAAGCTTTCTTT. Translated: CSARGGSVTEAFF. Using reference TRBV29-1 and TRBJ1-1 for the parts outside the CDR3, the full variable domain is SAVISQKPSRDICQRGTSLTIQCQVDSQVTMMFWYRQQPGQSLTLIATANQGSEATYESGFVIDKFPISRPNLTFSTLTVSNMSPEDSSIYLCSARGGSVTEAFFGQGTRLTVV.

The CDR3 loop reads CASSLEAGGGKTQYF. CDR3 sequence (DNA): TGTGCCAGCAGCTTAGAAGCGGGAGGAGGAAAGACCCAGTACTTC. The V and J genes are TRBV7-2 and TRBJ2-5; TRBD2 matches 9 bases. Losses at the gene ends were 1 base for V and 6 bases for J; bases not matched to a gene: 6. The CDR3 sequence is 15 residues long. Germline V gene lookup returns CDR1 SGHTA and CDR2 FQGNSA.

This clonotype is a singleton in its sample. This chain links TRBV20-1 with TRBJ1-4, with D uncertain. Germline lookup yields CDR1 DFQATT and CDR2 SNEGSKA (reference sequence). Trimming removed 5 bases from V and 7 bases from J, with 20 bases in between. The CDR3 extends over 15 amino acids. The CDR3 spells CSAGDTGGFSEKLFF. DNA of the CDR3: TGCAGTGCTGGTGACACGGGCGGCTTTAGTGAAAAACTGTTTTTT.

The genes are TRBV20-1 and TRBJ1-1, with 7 bases fitting TRBD1. V was clipped by 0 bases and J by 0 bases; unmatched bases: 10. This CDR3 has 17 amino acids. Germline loops: CDR1 DFQATT, CDR2 SNEGSKA (reference sequence). The CDR3 reads CSARDQDRQAMNTEAFF. The CDR3 bases are TGCAGTGCTAGAGATCAGGACAGGCAAGCTATGAACACTGAAGCTTTCTTT.

The chain uses TRBV7-2 and TRBJ2-5; 8 bases line up with TRBD2. V lost 2 bases and J lost 0; bases outside the gene matches: 2. CDR3 length equals 15 residues. Per germline, CDR1 SGHTA and CDR2 FQGNSA. Written as DNA, the CDR3 is TGTGCCAGCAGCTTAACTAGCGGAAACCAAGAGACCCAGTACTTC. Translating it yields CASSLTSGNQETQYF.

The genes are TRBV24-1 and TRBJ2-2; a possible D gene is TRBD2 (5 bases). This CDR3 has 15 amino acids. CDR1 and CDR2 (germline): KGHDR, SFDVKD. V was shortened by 4 bases and J by 4 bases, with 12 bases between the two germline ends. The CDR3 sequence is CATSETTRGTGELFF. The CDR3 DNA follows: TGTGCCACCAGTGAAACTACTCGGGGCACCGGGGAGCTGTTTTTT.

The chain has TRBV7-3 and TRBJ1-1, with TRBD1 identical over 11 bases. Germline V gene data show CDR1 as SGHTA and CDR2 as FQGTGA. With 5 bases clipped from V and 7 bases from J, the junction kept 15 bases outside the gene matches. This CDR3 has 17 residues. In nucleotides, the CDR3 is TGTGCCAGCAGCCCCTCAGGGACAGGGGGTTTAGGTGGTGAAGCTTTCTTT. Translated: CASSPSGTGGLGGEAFF.

The V call is TRBV20-1, the J call TRBJ2-4; D may be TRBD2 (5 bases). With 5 bases removed from V and 7 bases from J, the gap between germline ends came to 9 bases. This CDR3 is 11 amino acids long. The V gene's germline CDR1 is DFQATT and CDR2 SNEGSKA (reference sequence). CDR3 DNA: TGCAGTGCTTGGTCGGGGAACATTCAGTACTTC. Protein sequence: CSAWSGNIQYF.

V is TRBV24-1 and J is TRBJ2-7, with no clear D. This CDR3 is 13 amino acids long. CDR1 is KGHDR, CDR2 SFDVKD, per germline. The V end lost 5 bases, the J end lost 2 bases, and 9 bases lay between the germline ends. In DNA form, the CDR3 reads TGTGCCACCAGTGCCCCAGCCACCTACGAGCAGTACGTC. This sequence encodes CATSAPATYEQYV.

This chain connects TRBV18 to TRBJ2-7; TRBD2 agrees at 10 bases. There are 18 residues in the CDR3. The V segment lost 1 base and the J segment 0 bases; nucleotides outside the gene matches: 9. Germline CDR1 and CDR2: KGHSH and LQKENI. DNA of the CDR3: TGTGCCAGCTCACCACGGGTAGCGGGAGGCCCCAACTCCTACGAGCAGTACGTC. This codes for CASSPRVAGGPNSYEQYV.

This rearrangement joins TRBV6-1 to TRBJ1-2; 7 nucleotides match TRBD1. The CDR3 length is 15 residues. From germline, CDR1 is MNHNS and CDR2 SASEGT. Trimming at V came to 3 bases and at J to 8 bases, leaving 12 bases not matched to a gene. CDR3 loop: CASSENTGDVRGYTF. The CDR3, as DNA: TGTGCCAGCAGTGAGAACACAGGGGACGTGCGGGGCTACACCTTC.

The V and J genes are TRBV24-1 and TRBJ2-3; D not certain. The V gene lost 6 bases and the J gene lost 7 bases, with 10 bases spanning the gap. The CDR3 sequence is 12 residues long. Per germline, CDR1 KGHDR and CDR2 SFDVKD. The CDR3 sequence: CATSSPGYTQYF. The CDR3 DNA reads as TGTGCCACCAGTAGTCCAGGCTATACGCAGTATTTT.

The chain joins TRBV6-5 to TRBJ1-1; D unclear. Trimming cost V 7 bases and J 0 bases, with 9 bases left between them. The V gene's germline CDR1 is MNHEY and CDR2 SVGAGI. This CDR3 has 13 residues. The CDR3 spells CASKRSMNTEAFF. The CDR3 nucleotides are TGTGCCAGCAAGAGGTCCATGAACACTGAAGCTTTCTTT.

The genes are TRBV4-1 and TRBJ2-3, with D perhaps assigned TRBD1 or TRBD2 (5 bases each). V shed 1 base and J shed 0 bases, with 8 bases lying between them. Looked up from germline, CDR1 is MGHRA and CDR2 is YSYEKL. The CDR3 runs 15 residues. The CDR3 sequence: CASSQVGVSTDTQYF. CDR3 DNA: TGCGCCAGCAGCCAAGTGGGGGTTAGCACAGATACGCAGTATTTT.

V and J are TRBV5-6 and TRBJ2-7; 10 nucleotides align to TRBD2. Germline values: CDR1 SGHDT, CDR2 YYEEEE. This CDR3 region has 15 residues. J was trimmed by 6 bases and V by 4 bases; bases with no gene match: 10. In DNA form, the CDR3 reads TGTGCCAGCAGCCCACAAGCGGGAGGGCCTCTCGAGCAGTACGTC. Protein product: CASSPQAGGPLEQYV.

The rearrangement links TRBV6-4 to TRBJ1-1; the D gene is possibly TRBD1 (6 bases). The CDR3 spans 14 residues. CDR1 MRHNA and CDR2 SNTAGT come from the germline V gene. The ends were cut back, 5 bases at V and 7 bases at J, with 17 bases in the middle. The CDR3 loop reads CASSRGRGVGEAFF. DNA for the CDR3: TGTGCCAGCAGTAGGGGGAGGGGTGTCGGTGAAGCTTTCTTT.

Here the CDR3 DNA reads TGTGCTAGTTCCCCCCGCGGAGGGCAGTCCTACGAGCAGTACGTC. Its translation: CASSPRGGQSYEQYV. The chain is built from TRBV12-5 and TRBJ2-7; D is possibly TRBD2 (6 bases). Trimming cost V 8 bases and J 1 base, with 18 bases left between them. From germline, CDR1 is LGHNT and CDR2 FRNRAP. The CDR3 loop spans 15 amino acids.

In nucleotides, the CDR3 is TGCGCCAGCAGCCAAGAGGGCGGGAGGGCCCCGGGGTCCCAGTACTTC. It is translated as CASSQEGGRAPGSQYF. This chain uses TRBV4-1 with TRBJ2-5, with 9 bases aligning to TRBD2. CDR1 MGHRA and CDR2 YSYEKL come from the germline V gene. CDR3 length: 16 residues. V gave up 0 bases and J gave up 9 bases; unmatched junction bases: 11.

V usage is TRBV11-1 and J usage is TRBJ2-3; weak D call: TRBD2 (6 bases). This CDR3 has 15 residues. Germline V gene data show CDR1 as SGHAT and CDR2 as FQDESV (reference sequence). V shed 5 bases and J shed 2 bases, with 14 bases lying between them. The CDR3 region is CASSPPGDPTDTQYF. CDR3 nucleotides: TGTGCCAGCAGCCCTCCGGGGGATCCCACAGATACGCAGTATTTT.

J is TRBJ1-1 and V is TRBV7-2; unclear D gene. Trimming removed 5 bases from V and 7 bases from J, with 11 bases in between. Per the germline V gene, CDR1 is SGHTA and CDR2 is FQGNSA. This CDR3 is built from 12 residues. In DNA form, the CDR3 reads TGTGCCAGCAGCCGACGTACGGTTGAAGCTTTCTTT. It codes for CASSRRTVEAFF. The variable domain in full, completed from reference TRBV7-2 and TRBJ1-1, reads GAGVSQSPSNKVTEKGKDVELRCDPISGHTALYWYRQSLGQGLEFLIYFQGNSAPDKSGLPSDRFSAERTGGSVSTLTIQRTQQEDSAVYLCASSRRTVEAFFGQGTRLTVV.

V usage is TRBV5-1 and J usage is TRBJ2-1; TRBD2 matches at 9 bases. The CDR3 consists of 16 residues. The germline V gene encodes CDR1 SGHRS and CDR2 YFSETQ. V was clipped by 0 bases and J by 6 bases; unmatched bases: 7. The CDR3 is CASSLELAGLGNEQFF. CDR3 sequence (DNA): TGCGCCAGCAGCTTGGAGCTAGCGGGGTTGGGCAATGAGCAGTTCTTC.

V and J are TRBV13 and TRBJ2-1, with 7 bases identical to TRBD1. V lost 0 bases to trimming and J lost 7 bases; unmatched junction nucleotides: 6. Germline values: CDR1 PRHDT, CDR2 FYEKMQ (reference sequence). The CDR3 runs 15 residues. The DNA of the CDR3 is TGTGCCAGCAGCTTAGGGACAGGGAATCGGAATGAGCAGTTCTTC. It encodes CASSLGTGNRNEQFF.

V is TRBV30 and J is TRBJ2-2; 7 nucleotides match TRBD1. There are 14 residues in the CDR3. The ends lost 3 bases at V and 6 bases at J; junction bases unmatched: 7. The V gene's germline CDR1 is GTSNPN and CDR2 SVGIG (reference sequence). CDR3 sequence: CAWRETGIAGELFF. CDR3 sequence (DNA): TGTGCCTGGAGGGAGACAGGGATCGCCGGGGAGCTGTTTTTT.

The genes are TRBV9 and TRBJ1-3; no clear D gene. V dropped 0 bases and J dropped 3 bases, with 13 bases sitting between them. This CDR3 is built from 16 residues. CDR1 and CDR2 from the germline V gene are SGDLS and YYNGEE. For the CDR3, the DNA is TGTGCCAGCAGCGTAGATGGCGGAACCTTTGGAAACACCATATATTTT. Its protein is CASSVDGGTFGNTIYF.

The chain uses TRBV20-1 and TRBJ2-7; 12 bases map to TRBD1. The germline CDR1 and CDR2 sequences are DFQATT and SNEGSKA (reference sequence). V shed 1 base and J 7 bases; nucleotides not matched to a gene: 5. The CDR3 consists of 14 residues. In DNA form, the CDR3 reads TGCAGTGCTAGAGGGGGACAGGGGGCATGGGAGCAGTACTTC. This gives the protein CSARGGQGAWEQYF.

This chain uses TRBV9 with TRBJ1-1; D call uncertain. Germline V gives CDR1 SGDLS, CDR2 YYNGEE. V was clipped by 1 base and J by 3 bases, with 10 bases between them. The CDR3 loop spans 14 amino acids. In DNA form, the CDR3 reads TGTGCCAGCAGCGTAAGGGCTGTCGACACTGAAGCTTTCTTT. Translated: CASSVRAVDTEAFF.

The rearrangement uses TRBV5-1 and TRBJ2-7, with D perhaps matching TRBD1 (6 bases). The germline V gene has CDR1 SGHRS and CDR2 YFSETQ. Deletions cut 4 bases from V and 6 bases from J, with 14 bases between. The CDR3 length is 13 residues. The DNA of the CDR3 is TGCGCCAGCAGCCTAGGGACATTCGCCGAGCAGTACTTC. This encodes CASSLGTFAEQYF.